This T cell receptor beta chain was profiled in a study of T cells and Merkel cell carcinoma outcomes. The table came from immunoSEQ multiplex PCR; TCRdb's copy has only in-frame clones and leaves some out. The profile covers approximately 3,700 clones, with 92% appearing a single time and approximately 2% taken by the ten largest. With regard to this clone: The target antigen is unknown.

The CDR3 is 13 amino acids. The V end lost 5 bases, the J end lost 4 bases, and 11 bases lay between the germline ends. Looked up from germline, CDR1 is MNHEY and CDR2 is SMNVEV (reference sequence). Overall study results and limits: In Merkel cell carcinoma, repertoire and T-cell density reportedly predicted outcomes.

The receptor comes from a human donor with Merkel cell carcinoma. Sequencing input: tumor tissue from Merkel cell carcinoma. The chain links TRBV27 to TRBJ1-2; weak D call: TRBD1 (5 bases). CDR3 DNA sequence: TGTGCCAGCAGTGGGGGACGGCCCTATGGCTACACCTTC. Translation: CASSGGRPYGYTF.